These 14 T cell receptor beta chains were sequenced from one sample in a study of shared T cell receptors in the human thymus (dated by TCRdb to about 2021). Receptors were amplified or captured by the immunoSEQ multiplex PCR assay. Sourced from immuneACCESS, this table was stored by TCRdb with only in-frame sequences that have V and J called. A share of the clones is absent; for the studies checked, an unresolved V gene accounts for under half, and the remainder has no known explanation. The table for this sample lists almost 550,000 clones; about four fifths of them were counted only once. The ten largest clones add up to more than 0.01% of the sample. The data also belong to a second study, concerning human thymus T cells.

The specimen was thymocytes. Source of these receptors: a boy in the first two years of life with a congenital heart defect. Donor details come from another sample of the same person, matched by shared clones.

The genes are TRBV5-6 and TRBJ2-1, with 8 bases lining up with TRBD1. Germline CDR1 and CDR2: SGHDT and YYEEEE. This CDR3 is 14 amino acids long. After removal of 4 bases from V and 6 bases from J, the junction contained 6 bases not matched to a gene. CDR3 region: CASSPDRGFNEQFF. The CDR3 DNA is TGTGCCAGCAGCCCCGACAGGGGTTTCAATGAGCAGTTCTTC.

The table lists this clone with a few counts. V gene TRBV18 combines with J gene TRBJ1-2; 7 nucleotides align to TRBD1. Germline CDR1 is KGHSH and CDR2 is LQKENI. The ends lost 0 bases at V and 4 bases at J; junction bases unmatched: 8. The CDR3 has 16 residues. This CDR3 reads CASSPPRDSSLYGYTF. The CDR3, as DNA: TGTGCCAGCTCACCACCCCGGGACAGCTCCCTCTATGGCTACACCTTC.

The chain uses TRBV4-2 and TRBJ1-1; D may be TRBD1 (5 bases). Germline CDR1 reads LGHNA; CDR2 reads YNFKEQ. The germline V and J ends were trimmed by 0 bases and 4 bases, with 21 bases remaining between them. This CDR3 spans 18 amino acids. CDR3: CASSQEGGTATRATEAFF. In DNA, the CDR3 is TGTGCCAGCAGCCAAGAGGGGGGGACCGCTACCAGAGCCACTGAAGCTTTCTTT.

The genes are TRBV10-1 and TRBJ2-7; TRBD2 aligns across 14 bases. Germline V gene lookup returns CDR1 WNHNN and CDR2 SYGVQD (reference sequence). The CDR3 runs 18 residues. Losses at the gene ends were 6 bases for V and 0 bases for J; bases not matched to a gene: 10. The CDR3 is CASSRLAGGRHLSYEQYF. The CDR3 DNA follows: TGCGCCAGCAGCCGACTAGCGGGAGGGAGACACCTCTCCTACGAGCAGTACTTC.

This clone was observed a handful of times. J is TRBJ2-7 and V is TRBV7-2, with TRBD1 matching over 7 bases. Trimming took 5 bases from V and 2 from J; bases not matched to a gene: 3. This CDR3 region has 13 residues. Germline V gene lookup returns CDR1 SGHTA and CDR2 FQGNSA. CDR3 bases: TGTGCCAGCAGCCCCCAGGGGGCCTACGAGCAGTACTTC. It translates to CASSPQGAYEQYF.

The rearrangement joins TRBV6-1 to TRBJ2-5; 7 bases agree with TRBD2. The germline V gene encodes CDR1 MNHNS and CDR2 SASEGT. The V and J ends lost 2 bases and 1 base, in that order; junction bases with no gene match: 10. This CDR3 is built from 17 residues. The CDR3 spells CASSEITLSGVQETQYF. CDR3 DNA sequence: TGTGCCAGCAGTGAAATAACTCTGAGCGGGGTCCAAGAGACCCAGTACTTC.

The chain links TRBV7-2 to TRBJ2-5, with 14 bases identical to TRBD2. V gave up 5 bases and J gave up 4 bases; unmatched junction bases: 12. Germline V gives CDR1 SGHTA, CDR2 FQGNSA. CDR3 length: 18 amino acids. The CDR3 DNA reads as TGTGCCAGCAGCGAAGGGGTGGGACTAGCGGGAGACTCAGAGACCCAGTACTTC. It is translated as CASSEGVGLAGDSETQYF.

The rearrangement uses TRBV7-9 and TRBJ2-7, with a possible D match to TRBD1 (5 bases). The CDR3 totals 17 residues. From germline, CDR1 is SEHNR and CDR2 FQNEAQ (reference sequence). Between the trimmed V and J ends, which lost 0 bases and 2 bases, there was a span of 17 bases. The CDR3 here is CASSLARLDRQTYEQYF. The CDR3 nucleotides read TGTGCCAGCAGCTTAGCGCGGCTAGACCGACAGACCTACGAGCAGTACTTC.

The DNA for the CDR3 is TGTGCCAGCAGCTCTAGACAGGTTTCACTGAACACTGAAGCTTTCTTT. This gives the protein CASSSRQVSLNTEAFF. The chain employs TRBV13 and TRBJ1-1; weak D call: TRBD1 (6 bases). V was trimmed by 4 bases and J by 0 bases, leaving 15 bases between them. This CDR3 is 16 amino acids long. Germline V gene lookup returns CDR1 PRHDT and CDR2 FYEKMQ (reference sequence).

V usage is TRBV15 and J usage is TRBJ2-5, with D maybe TRBD2 (6 bases). This CDR3 spans 18 amino acids. Trimming shortened V by 2 bases and J by 7 bases, and 26 bases separated the two germline ends. CDR1 is LNHNV, CDR2 YYDKDF, per germline (reference sequence). For the CDR3, the DNA is TGTGCCACCAGCAGATCATGGGCCGGGACTCAACAGCGAGGGACCCAGTACTTC. Amino acid sequence: CATSRSWAGTQQRGTQYF. The whole variable domain, filled in from reference TRBV15 and TRBJ2-5, reads DAMVIQNPRYQVTQFGKPVTLSCSQTLNHNVMYWYQQKSSQAPKLLFHYYDKDFNNEADTPDNFQSRRPNTSFCFLDIRSPGLGDTAMYLCATSRSWAGTQQRGTQYFGPGTRLLVL.

The chain has TRBV12-5 and TRBJ1-1; 9 nucleotides line up with TRBD1. The CDR3 extends over 16 amino acids. Germline V gene lookup returns CDR1 LGHNT and CDR2 FRNRAP. V dropped 1 base and J dropped 4; count of bases not matched to a gene: 7. The CDR3 nucleotides read TGTGCTAGTGGTTTGGCCAAACAGGGGGCCCCCACTGAAGCTTTCTTT. Translating it yields CASGLAKQGAPTEAFF.

This chain connects TRBV6-6 to TRBJ1-5; maybe TRBD1 (6 bases). The V end was cut by 2 bases, the J end by 7 bases, with 9 bases between. The germline V gene has CDR1 MNHNY and CDR2 SVGAGI (reference sequence). The length of the CDR3 is 13 residues. The CDR3 region is CASSYGGAQPQHF. As DNA, the CDR3 is TGTGCCAGCAGTTACGGGGGGGCACAGCCCCAGCATTTT.

This chain uses TRBV7-4 with TRBJ2-2; D is unresolved. The CDR3 extends over 15 amino acids. Trimming stripped 6 bases from V and 0 bases from J, with 11 bases between. Germline values: CDR1 SGHVT, CDR2 SQSDAQ. CDR3 protein: CASRSPPANTGELFF. CDR3 DNA sequence: TGTGCCAGCAGGTCTCCCCCGGCGAACACCGGGGAGCTGTTTTTT.

The V call is TRBV27, the J call TRBJ2-7, with 7 nucleotides matching TRBD2. V lost 2 bases and J lost 0; bases outside the gene matches: 4. The CDR3 extends over 15 amino acids. The germline gives CDR1 MNHEY, CDR2 SMNVEV (reference sequence). CDR3 in amino acids: CASSLSGMSSYEQYF. In DNA, the CDR3 is TGTGCCAGCAGTTTAAGCGGGATGAGCTCCTACGAGCAGTACTTC.